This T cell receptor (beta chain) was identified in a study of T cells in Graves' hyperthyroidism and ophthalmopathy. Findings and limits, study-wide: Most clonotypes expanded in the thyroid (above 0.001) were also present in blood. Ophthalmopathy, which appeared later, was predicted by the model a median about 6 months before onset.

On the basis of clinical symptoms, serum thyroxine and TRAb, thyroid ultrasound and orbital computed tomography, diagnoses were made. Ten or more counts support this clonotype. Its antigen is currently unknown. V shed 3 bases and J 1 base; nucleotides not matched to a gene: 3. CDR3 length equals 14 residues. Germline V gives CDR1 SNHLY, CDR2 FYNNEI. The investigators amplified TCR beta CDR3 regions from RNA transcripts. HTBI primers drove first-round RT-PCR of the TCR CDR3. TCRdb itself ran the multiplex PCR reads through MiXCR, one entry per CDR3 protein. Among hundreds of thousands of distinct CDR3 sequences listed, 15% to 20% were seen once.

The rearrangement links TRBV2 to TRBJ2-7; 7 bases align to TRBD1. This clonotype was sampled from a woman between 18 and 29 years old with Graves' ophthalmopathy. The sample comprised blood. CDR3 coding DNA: TGTGCCAGCAGTGACATGGACAGGTCCTACGAGCAGTACTTC. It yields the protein CASSDMDRSYEQYF.